This TCR beta chain is from a study of blood T cell repertoires in COVID-19. The wider study: T cells, B-cell-depleted T cells, or PBMCs supplied cDNA or gDNA.

Study processing details: Amplification from reference gene primers served as the basis for estimated nucleated cell counts. Generated by immunoSEQ multiplex PCR, the TCRdb table keeps only in-frame clones and is missing some. V and J calls and clone size follow that table, whereas D and trimming were derived from the DNA. The sample carries 110,000 to 150,000 clones, around 90% recorded once. The trim removed 7 bases at V and 2 bases at J, leaving 20 bases unmatched. Germline values: CDR1 LNHDA, CDR2 SQIVND (reference sequence). The CDR3 has 18 residues. What was sequenced was peripheral blood. This receptor was obtained from an older woman with acute or convalescent COVID-19. The chain is built from TRBV19 and TRBJ2-7; 7 bases align to TRBD1. CDR3 loop: CASTPTSRGYRGAYEQYF. Here the CDR3 DNA reads TGTGCCAGTACCCCGACCAGCAGGGGGTACAGGGGAGCCTACGAGCAGTACTTC.